These 12 T cell receptor beta chains were all obtained from the same sample, sequenced in a study of blood T cell repertoires in COVID-19. The protocol was immunoSEQ multiplex PCR, while the TCRdb copy is restricted to in-frame clones and leaves out a portion. The sample lists about 250,000 clones; around four fifths were seen once. Sequencing was performed on peripheral blood. Receptors were obtained from a man aged 35 to 55 with active or convalescent COVID-19.

The chain is built from TRBV3-1 (or the pseudogene TRBV3-2) and TRBJ2-3; D is ambiguous. CDR1 LGHDT and CDR2 YNNKEL come from the germline V gene (reference sequence). The CDR3 is 16 residues long. V lost 0 bases and J 4 bases, leaving 14 bases between the germline ends. CDR3 in amino acids: CASSQDRGLSADTQYF. CDR3 nucleotide sequence: TGTGCCAGCAGCCAAGATCGTGGCCTTTCCGCAGATACGCAGTATTTT.

The V call is TRBV6-2 or TRBV6-3, the J call TRBJ1-2; 7 bases align to TRBD1. Looked up from germline, CDR1 is MNHEY and CDR2 is SVGEGT. V lost 4 bases to trimming and J lost 4 bases; unmatched junction nucleotides: 6. This CDR3 region has 14 residues. CDR3: CASSSRGKVYGYTF. CDR3 nucleotide sequence: TGTGCCAGCAGTTCCAGGGGGAAGGTCTATGGCTACACCTTC.

This clone was counted a single time. This chain joins TRBV11-3 and TRBJ2-3; D is uncertain. Trimming took off 8 bases at V and 1 base at J, with 7 bases between the two ends. The CDR3 is 12 amino acids. Germline assignment: CDR1 SGHNT and CDR2 YENEEA. CDR3 sequence: CASEQGTDTQYF. CDR3 bases: TGTGCCAGCGAGCAGGGCACAGATACGCAGTATTTT. The full variable domain, in which reference TRBV11-3 and TRBJ2-3 provide the parts outside the CDR3, is EAGVVQSPRYKIIEKKQPVAFWCNPISGHNTLYWYLQNLGQGPELLIRYENEEAVDDSQLPKDRFSAERLKGVDSTLKIQPAELGDSAVYLCASEQGTDTQYFGPGTRLTVL.

V and J are TRBV11-2 and TRBJ2-7, with 7 bases lining up with TRBD2. The junction had 4 bases not matched to a gene; V was cut back by 3 bases and J by 2 bases. Germline V gene sequence: CDR1 SGHAT, CDR2 FQNNGV. The CDR3 is made up of 14 amino acids. The CDR3 DNA follows: TGTGCCAGCAGCTTCGGGAGGAGCACCTACGAGCAGTACTTC. Its protein is CASSFGRSTYEQYF.

The chain recombines TRBV5-5 with TRBJ2-7; weak D call: TRBD2 (6 bases). There are 13 residues in the CDR3. Germline lookup yields CDR1 SGHKS and CDR2 YYEKEE (reference sequence). With 4 bases removed from V and 5 bases from J, the gap between germline ends came to 13 bases. As DNA, the CDR3 is TGTGCCAGCAGCCCTGTCGGGAGTGACGAGCAGTACTTC. It codes for CASSPVGSDEQYF.

The genes are TRBV24-1 and TRBJ1-5, with TRBD1 matching 7 bases. V was pared by 2 bases and J by 6 bases, with 3 bases of the junction left unmatched. CDR3 length: 14 residues. Germline assignment: CDR1 KGHDR and CDR2 SFDVKD. The chain's CDR3 is CATSDYRGTQPQHF. The CDR3 nucleotides read TGTGCCACCAGTGATTACAGGGGAACTCAGCCCCAGCATTTT.

The chain is built from TRBV7-9 and TRBJ1-4; D uncertain. CDR1 is SEHNR, CDR2 FQNEAQ, per germline (reference sequence). This CDR3 is 14 amino acids long. V was clipped by 6 bases and J by 6 bases, with 14 bases between them. CDR3 amino acids: CASRPRRGDEKLFF. The CDR3 nucleotides are TGTGCCAGCAGACCTCGACGGGGAGATGAAAAACTGTTTTTT.

The V and J genes are TRBV3-1 (or the pseudogene TRBV3-2) and TRBJ2-7; D uncertain. CDR3 length equals 15 residues. Germline V CDR1 and CDR2: LGHDT, YNNKEL (reference sequence). Trimming removed 1 base from V and 1 base from J, with 11 bases in between. The CDR3 DNA is TGTGCCAGCAGCCAAGGGCCCGTTGCTTCCTACGAGCAGTACTTC. This codes for CASSQGPVASYEQYF.

The sample holds one count of this clone. The chain couples TRBV6-5 to TRBJ1-3, with D hard to call. Germline V gives CDR1 MNHEY, CDR2 SVGAGI. This CDR3 has 13 amino acids. With 7 bases removed from V and 0 bases from J, the gap between germline ends came to 7 bases. The CDR3 region is CASTGNSGNTIYF. CDR3 in DNA: TGTGCCAGCACCGGGAACTCTGGAAACACCATATATTTT.

A remark on this clone: Other DNA sequences in the same sample also yield this CDR3. The DNA of the CDR3 is TGTGCCAGCAGCGCCGGACAGGGCAACACTGAAGCTTTCTTT. Amino acid sequence: CASSAGQGNTEAFF. The chain couples TRBV11-2 to TRBJ1-1; 8 nucleotides agree with TRBD1. Germline trimming cut 5 bases from V and 2 bases from J; bases unmatched to any gene: 4. Germline V gene sequence: CDR1 SGHAT, CDR2 FQNNGV. The CDR3 covers 14 residues.

The V gene is TRBV5-1, the J gene TRBJ2-7; 8 bases fit TRBD2. This CDR3 comprises 13 residues. The V and J ends lost 4 bases and 0 bases, in that order; junction bases with no gene match: 0. Looked up from germline, CDR1 is SGHRS and CDR2 is YFSETQ. Here the CDR3 reads CASSSGSSYEQYF. As DNA, the CDR3 is TGCGCCAGCAGCAGCGGGAGCTCCTACGAGCAGTACTTC.

V and J are TRBV9 and TRBJ1-6; 10 bases align to TRBD1. The CDR3 loop spans 14 amino acids. The V segment lost 3 bases and the J segment 11 bases; nucleotides outside the gene matches: 5. The germline CDR1 and CDR2 sequences are SGDLS and YYNGEE. CDR3 residues: CASSAGQGETPLHF. CDR3 nucleotide sequence: TGTGCCAGCAGCGCCGGACAGGGGGAAACACCCCTCCACTTT.